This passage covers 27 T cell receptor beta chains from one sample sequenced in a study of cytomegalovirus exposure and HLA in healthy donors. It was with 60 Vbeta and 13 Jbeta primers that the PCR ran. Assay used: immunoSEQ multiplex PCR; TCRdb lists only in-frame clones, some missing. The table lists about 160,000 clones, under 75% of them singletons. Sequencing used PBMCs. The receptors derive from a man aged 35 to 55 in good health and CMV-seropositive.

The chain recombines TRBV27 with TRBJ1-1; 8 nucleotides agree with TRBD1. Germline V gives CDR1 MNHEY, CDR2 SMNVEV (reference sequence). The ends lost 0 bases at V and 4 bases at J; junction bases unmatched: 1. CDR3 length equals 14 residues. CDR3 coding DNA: TGTGCCAGCAGTTTATCGCAGGGGGCCACTGAAGCTTTCTTT. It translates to CASSLSQGATEAFF.

The CDR3 DNA sequence: TGTGCCAGTAGTTGGACGGGACAGGCCAACACCGGGGAGCTGTTTTTT. This codes for CASSWTGQANTGELFF. The chain employs TRBV19 and TRBJ2-2, with 8 bases aligning to TRBD1. The ends lost 5 bases at V and 2 bases at J; junction bases unmatched: 7. CDR1 is LNHDA and CDR2 is SQIVND in the germline V gene (reference sequence). This CDR3 is 16 amino acids long. Full variable domain (remainder filled in from reference TRBV19 and TRBJ2-2): DGGITQSPKYLFRKEGQNVTLSCEQNLNHDAMYWYRQDPGQGLRLIYYSQIVNDFQKGDIAEGYSVSREKKESFPLTVTSAQKNPTAFYLCASSWTGQANTGELFFGEGSRLTVL.

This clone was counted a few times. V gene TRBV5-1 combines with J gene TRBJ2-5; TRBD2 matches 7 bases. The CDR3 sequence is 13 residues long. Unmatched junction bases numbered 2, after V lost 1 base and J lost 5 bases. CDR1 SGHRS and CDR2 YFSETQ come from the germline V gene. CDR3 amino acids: CASSLTAGETQYF. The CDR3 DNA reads TGCGCCAGCAGCTTGACAGCGGGGGAGACCCAGTACTTC.

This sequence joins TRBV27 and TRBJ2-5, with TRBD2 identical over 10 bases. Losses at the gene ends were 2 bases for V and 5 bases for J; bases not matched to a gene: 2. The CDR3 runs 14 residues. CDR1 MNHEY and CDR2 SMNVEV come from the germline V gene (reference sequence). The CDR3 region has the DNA TGTGCCAGCAGTTTAACTAGCGGGGTGGAGACCCAGTACTTC. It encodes CASSLTSGVETQYF.

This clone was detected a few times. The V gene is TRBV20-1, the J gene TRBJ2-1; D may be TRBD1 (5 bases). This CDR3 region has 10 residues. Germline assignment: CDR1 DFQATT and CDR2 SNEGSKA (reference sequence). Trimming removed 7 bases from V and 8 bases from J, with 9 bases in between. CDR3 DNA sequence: TGCAGTGGTATAGGGGATGAGCAGTTCTTC. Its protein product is CSGIGDEQFF.

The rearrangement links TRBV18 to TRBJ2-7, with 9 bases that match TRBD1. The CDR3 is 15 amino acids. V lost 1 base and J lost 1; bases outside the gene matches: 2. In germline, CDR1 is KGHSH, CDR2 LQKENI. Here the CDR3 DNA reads TGTGCCAGCTCACCACGGGACAGGGCTTCCTACGAGCAGTACTTC. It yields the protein CASSPRDRASYEQYF.

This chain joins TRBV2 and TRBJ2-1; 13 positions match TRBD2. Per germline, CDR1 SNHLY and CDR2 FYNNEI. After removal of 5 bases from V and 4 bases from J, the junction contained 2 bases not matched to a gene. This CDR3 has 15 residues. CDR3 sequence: CASSPGLAGYNEQFF. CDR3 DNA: TGTGCCAGCAGTCCGGGACTAGCGGGGTACAATGAGCAGTTCTTC. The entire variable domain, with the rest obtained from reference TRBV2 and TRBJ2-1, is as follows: EPEVTQTPSHQVTQMGQEVILRCVPISNHLYFYWYRQILGQKVEFLVSFYNNEISEKSEIFDDQFSVERPDGSNFTLKIRSTKLEDSAMYFCASSPGLAGYNEQFFGPGTRLTVL.

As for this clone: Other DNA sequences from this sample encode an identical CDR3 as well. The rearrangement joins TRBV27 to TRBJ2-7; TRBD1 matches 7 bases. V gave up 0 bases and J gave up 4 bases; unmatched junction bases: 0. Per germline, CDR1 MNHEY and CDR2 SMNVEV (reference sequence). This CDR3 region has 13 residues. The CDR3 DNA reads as TGTGCCAGCAGTTTATCACAGGGGTACGAGCAGTACTTC. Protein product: CASSLSQGYEQYF.

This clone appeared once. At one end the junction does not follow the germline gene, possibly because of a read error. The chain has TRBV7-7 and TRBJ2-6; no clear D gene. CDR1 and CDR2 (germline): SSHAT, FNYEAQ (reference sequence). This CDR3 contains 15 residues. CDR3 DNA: TGTGCTAGCAGCTCCGACAACTCTGGGGCCAACGTCCTGACTTTC. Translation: CASSSDNSGANVLTF.

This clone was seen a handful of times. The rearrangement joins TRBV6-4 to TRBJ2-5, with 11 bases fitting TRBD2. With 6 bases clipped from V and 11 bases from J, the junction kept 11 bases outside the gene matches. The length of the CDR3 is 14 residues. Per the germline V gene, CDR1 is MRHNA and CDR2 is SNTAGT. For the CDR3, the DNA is TGTGCCAGCAGGAGGACTAGCGGGCTCGGGGAGCAGTACTTC. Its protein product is CASRRTSGLGEQYF.

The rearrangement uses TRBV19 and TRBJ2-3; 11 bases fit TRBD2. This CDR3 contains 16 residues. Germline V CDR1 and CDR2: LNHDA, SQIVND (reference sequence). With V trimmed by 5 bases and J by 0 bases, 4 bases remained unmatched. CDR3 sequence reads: CASSPVAGGSTDTQYF. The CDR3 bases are TGTGCCAGTAGTCCGGTAGCGGGGGGGAGCACAGATACGCAGTATTTT.

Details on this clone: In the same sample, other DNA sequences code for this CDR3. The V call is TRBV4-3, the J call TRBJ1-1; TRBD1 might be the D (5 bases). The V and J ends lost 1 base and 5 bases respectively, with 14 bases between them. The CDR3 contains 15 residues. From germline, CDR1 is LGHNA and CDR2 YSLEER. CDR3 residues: CASSQGGGDFTEAFF. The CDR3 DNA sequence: TGCGCCAGCAGCCAAGGGGGAGGGGATTTTACTGAAGCTTTCTTT.

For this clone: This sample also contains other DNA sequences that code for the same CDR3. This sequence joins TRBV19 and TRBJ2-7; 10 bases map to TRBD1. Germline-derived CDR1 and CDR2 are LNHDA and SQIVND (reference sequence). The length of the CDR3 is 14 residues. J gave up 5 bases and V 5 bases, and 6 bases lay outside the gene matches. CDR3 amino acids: CASSFGQGGDEQYF. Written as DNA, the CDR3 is TGTGCCAGTAGTTTCGGACAGGGGGGGGACGAGCAGTACTTC.

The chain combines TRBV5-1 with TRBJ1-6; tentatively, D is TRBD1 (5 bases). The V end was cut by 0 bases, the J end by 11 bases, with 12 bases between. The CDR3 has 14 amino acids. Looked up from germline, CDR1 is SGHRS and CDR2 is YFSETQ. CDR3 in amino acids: CASSLEHSGTPLHF. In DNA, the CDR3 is TGCGCCAGCAGCTTGGAGCACTCAGGGACACCCCTCCACTTT.

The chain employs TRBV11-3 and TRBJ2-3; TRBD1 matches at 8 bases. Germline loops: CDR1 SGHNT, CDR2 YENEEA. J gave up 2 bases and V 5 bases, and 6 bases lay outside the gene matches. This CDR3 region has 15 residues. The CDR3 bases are TGTGCCAGCAGCCGGAGGGACAGGCCCACAGATACGCAGTATTTT. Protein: CASSRRDRPTDTQYF.

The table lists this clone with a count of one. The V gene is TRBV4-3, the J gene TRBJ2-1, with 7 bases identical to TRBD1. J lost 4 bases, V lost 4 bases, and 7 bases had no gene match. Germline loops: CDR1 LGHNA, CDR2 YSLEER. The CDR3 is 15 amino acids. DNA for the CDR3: TGCGCCAGCAGCCCATCATCACAGGGGTACAATGAGCAGTTCTTC. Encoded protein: CASSPSSQGYNEQFF.

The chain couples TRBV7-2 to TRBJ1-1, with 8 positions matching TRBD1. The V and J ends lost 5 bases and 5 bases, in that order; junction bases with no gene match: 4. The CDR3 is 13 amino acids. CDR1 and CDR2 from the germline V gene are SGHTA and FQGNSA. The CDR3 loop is CASSGQGRTEAFF. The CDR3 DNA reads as TGTGCCAGCAGCGGACAGGGACGAACTGAAGCTTTCTTT.

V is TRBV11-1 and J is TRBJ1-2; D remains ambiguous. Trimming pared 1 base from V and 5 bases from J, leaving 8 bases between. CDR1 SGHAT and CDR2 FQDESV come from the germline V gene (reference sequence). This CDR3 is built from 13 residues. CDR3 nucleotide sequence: TGTGCCAGCAGCTTAGACAGAGAGTATGGCTACACCTTC. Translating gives CASSLDREYGYTF.

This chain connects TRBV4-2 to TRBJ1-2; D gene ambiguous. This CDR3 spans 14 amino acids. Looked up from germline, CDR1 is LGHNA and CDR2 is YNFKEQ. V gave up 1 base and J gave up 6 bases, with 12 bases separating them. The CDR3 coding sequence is TGTGCCAGCAGCCAAGGCAACGGGAGGGATGGCTACACCTTC. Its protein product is CASSQGNGRDGYTF.

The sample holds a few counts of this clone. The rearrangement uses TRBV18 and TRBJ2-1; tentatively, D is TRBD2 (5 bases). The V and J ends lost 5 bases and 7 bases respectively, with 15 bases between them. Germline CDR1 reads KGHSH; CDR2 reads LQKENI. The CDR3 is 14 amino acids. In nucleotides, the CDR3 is TGTGCCAGCTCAGGAAGGGTCGGGAAAAATGAGCAGTTCTTC. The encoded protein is CASSGRVGKNEQFF.

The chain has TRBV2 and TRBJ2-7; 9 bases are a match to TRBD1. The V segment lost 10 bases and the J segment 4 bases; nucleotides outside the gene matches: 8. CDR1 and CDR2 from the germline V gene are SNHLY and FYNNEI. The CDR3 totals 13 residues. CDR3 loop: CANSGQGSYEQYF. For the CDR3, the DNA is TGTGCCAATTCGGGACAGGGCTCTTACGAGCAGTACTTC.

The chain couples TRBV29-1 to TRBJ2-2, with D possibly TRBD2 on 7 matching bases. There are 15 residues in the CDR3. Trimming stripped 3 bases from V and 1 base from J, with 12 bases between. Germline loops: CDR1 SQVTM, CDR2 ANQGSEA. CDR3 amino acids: CSVEGGGWNTGELFF. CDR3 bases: TGCAGCGTTGAGGGGGGGGGCTGGAACACCGGGGAGCTGTTTTTT.

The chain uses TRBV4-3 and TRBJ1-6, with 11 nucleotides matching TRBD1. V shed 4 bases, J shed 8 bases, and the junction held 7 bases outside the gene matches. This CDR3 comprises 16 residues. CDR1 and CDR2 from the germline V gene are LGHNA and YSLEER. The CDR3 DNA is TGCGCCAGCAGCCGAGGACAGGGGGCTTGGGATTCACCCCTCCACTTT. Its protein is CASSRGQGAWDSPLHF.

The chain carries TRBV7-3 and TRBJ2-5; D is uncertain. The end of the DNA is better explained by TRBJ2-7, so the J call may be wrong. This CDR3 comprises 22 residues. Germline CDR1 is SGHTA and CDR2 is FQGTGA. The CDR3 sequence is CASSLILFISRVTKSSDYEQYF. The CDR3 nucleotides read TGTGCCAGCAGCTTAATTTTGTTTATCTCCAGAGTAACTAAATCGTCCGACTACGAGCAGTACTTC.

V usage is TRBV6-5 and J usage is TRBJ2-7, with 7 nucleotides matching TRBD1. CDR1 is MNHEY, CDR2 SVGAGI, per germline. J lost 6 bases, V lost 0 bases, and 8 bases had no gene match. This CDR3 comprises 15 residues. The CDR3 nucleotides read TGTGCCAGCAGTTACTCGAAGATGAGGGGGCTCGAGCAGTACTTC. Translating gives CASSYSKMRGLEQYF.

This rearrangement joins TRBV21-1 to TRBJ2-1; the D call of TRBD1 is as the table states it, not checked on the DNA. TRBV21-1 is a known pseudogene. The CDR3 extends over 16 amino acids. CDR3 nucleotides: TGTGCCAGCAGCAGAACCGGGACAGGGGGTGGCAATGAGCAGTTCTTC. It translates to CASSRTGTGGGNEQFF.

The DNA of the CDR3 is TGCGCCAGCAGCCGCCAGACTAGCGGATTCACAGATACGCAGTATTTT. It yields the protein CASSRQTSGFTDTQYF. V is TRBV4-1 and J is TRBJ2-3; 9 positions match TRBD2. V gave up 4 bases and J gave up 2 bases; unmatched junction bases: 7. CDR3 length: 16 residues. CDR1 is MGHRA, CDR2 YSYEKL, per germline.